A selection of T cell receptor beta chains follows, all from one sample in a study of lymphopenia after photon versus proton radiotherapy. The data were produced by immunoSEQ multiplex PCR, yet TCRdb's version contains in-frame clones alone and is incomplete. The data contain 60,000 to 75,000 clones, around 87% of them seen just once; the ten biggest clones take up around 13%. The sequenced sample was peripheral blood, obtained from a patient treated with proton-based radiotherapy. The receptors were gathered from a man at least 80 years old with esophageal cancer. The CDR3 runs from the conserved cysteine through the conserved F or W. Fields, in order: clone size, J gene, V gene, D gene, CDR3 protein, CDR3 DNA. The D gene is left open where the match is weak. Clone size appears in some rows only: once, few, many, or a class for an expanded clone.

clone size: -
J gene: TRBJ2-1
V gene: TRBV10-3
D gene: -
CDR3 protein: CATTLDRSYNEQFF
CDR3 DNA: TGTGCCACCACCTTGGATCGATCCTACAATGAGCAGTTCTTC

clone size: -
J gene: TRBJ1-1
V gene: TRBV6-5
D gene: -
CDR3 protein: CASSYPGATIAFF
CDR3 DNA: TGTGCCAGCAGTTACCCCGGGGCGACTATAGCTTTCTTT

clone size: -
J gene: TRBJ2-3
V gene: TRBV6-5
D gene: TRBD1
CDR3 protein: CASSYSWDRATDTQYF
CDR3 DNA: TGTGCCAGCAGTTACTCGTGGGACAGGGCGACAGATACGCAGTATTTT

clone size: few
J gene: TRBJ1-6
V gene: TRBV30
D gene: TRBD1
CDR3 protein: CAWTGQVGSPLHF
CDR3 DNA: TGTGCCTGGACGGGACAGGTGGGATCACCCCTCCACTTT

clone size: -
J gene: TRBJ2-1
V gene: TRBV7-8
D gene: -
CDR3 protein: CASRYRGDTGGGQFF
CDR3 DNA: TGTGCCAGCAGATACCGGGGGGACACCGGGGGAGGGCAGTTCTTC

clone size: -
J gene: TRBJ2-7
V gene: TRBV6-1
D gene: -
CDR3 protein: CASSPLYEQYF
CDR3 DNA: TGTGCCAGCAGTCCCCTCTACGAGCAGTACTTC

clone size: -
J gene: TRBJ1-1
V gene: TRBV18
D gene: -
CDR3 protein: CASSPRVLSANTEAFF
CDR3 DNA: TGTGCCAGCTCACCCCGGGTCCTTAGCGCGAACACTGAAGCTTTCTTT

clone size: -
J gene: TRBJ1-3
V gene: TRBV10-3
D gene: TRBD1
CDR3 protein: CAISRQGDTIYF
CDR3 DNA: TGTGCCATCAGCAGACAGGGAGACACCATATATTTT

clone size: once
J gene: TRBJ1-1
V gene: TRBV9
D gene: TRBD1
CDR3 protein: CASSQTGAAGEAFF
CDR3 DNA: TGTGCCAGCAGCCAAACAGGGGCGGCGGGCGAAGCTTTCTTT

clone size: once
J gene: TRBJ2-5
V gene: TRBV19
D gene: -
CDR3 protein: CASRSRETQYF
CDR3 DNA: TGTGCCAGTAGGTCTAGAGAGACCCAGTACTTC

clone size: -
J gene: TRBJ2-1
V gene: TRBV5-1
D gene: TRBD2
CDR3 protein: CASSLVGLAGGTNEQFF
CDR3 DNA: TGCGCCAGCAGCTTGGTAGGACTAGCGGGAGGCACTAATGAGCAGTTCTTC

clone size: -
J gene: TRBJ2-3
V gene: TRBV5-1
D gene: -
CDR3 protein: CASSLAITTSTDTQYF
CDR3 DNA: TGCGCCAGCAGCTTGGCGATTACTACTAGCACAGATACGCAGTATTTT

clone size: few
J gene: TRBJ2-1
V gene: TRBV6-6
D gene: -
CDR3 protein: CASSPMGVEQFF
CDR3 DNA: TGTGCCAGCAGCCCCATGGGGGTTGAGCAGTTCTTC

clone size: -
J gene: TRBJ1-1
V gene: TRBV7-9
D gene: -
CDR3 protein: CASSLVREGTEAFF
CDR3 DNA: TGTGCCAGCAGCTTAGTCAGGGAGGGAACTGAAGCTTTCTTT

clone size: -
J gene: TRBJ2-1
V gene: TRBV19
D gene: TRBD2
CDR3 protein: CASSILAGGGDNEQFF
CDR3 DNA: TGTGCCAGTAGTATCCTGGCGGGAGGGGGGGACAATGAGCAGTTCTTC

clone size: -
J gene: TRBJ2-7
V gene: TRBV11-3
D gene: -
CDR3 protein: CASSQFSHGGEQYF
CDR3 DNA: TGTGCCAGCAGCCAATTCTCGCACGGGGGCGAGCAGTACTTC

clone size: -
J gene: TRBJ2-2
V gene: TRBV30
D gene: -
CDR3 protein: CAWSVGARDTGELFF
CDR3 DNA: TGTGCCTGGAGTGTAGGGGCAAGGGACACCGGGGAGCTGTTTTTT

clone size: -
J gene: TRBJ2-7
V gene: TRBV19
D gene: TRBD2
CDR3 protein: CASSSLAGVGEQYF
CDR3 DNA: TGTGCCAGTAGTTCCCTAGCGGGGGTCGGCGAGCAGTACTTC

clone size: -
J gene: TRBJ1-1
V gene: TRBV2
D gene: TRBD1
CDR3 protein: CASLTTGTEAFF
CDR3 DNA: TGTGCCAGCCTAACGACAGGGACTGAAGCTTTCTTT

clone size: -
J gene: TRBJ2-6
V gene: TRBV7-9
D gene: -
CDR3 protein: CASSLWRSSGANVLTF
CDR3 DNA: TGTGCCAGCAGCTTATGGCGGTCCTCTGGGGCCAACGTCCTGACTTTC

clone size: once
J gene: TRBJ2-7
V gene: TRBV9
D gene: -
CDR3 protein: CASSVGPGGTRSYEQYF
CDR3 DNA: TGTGCCAGCAGCGTAGGGCCGGGTGGAACGCGTTCCTACGAGCAGTACTTC

clone size: -
J gene: TRBJ1-4
V gene: TRBV23-1
D gene: TRBD1
CDR3 protein: CASSHRDRDEKLFF
CDR3 DNA: TGCGCCAGCAGTCATCGCGACAGGGATGAAAAACTGTTTTTT

clone size: -
J gene: TRBJ2-7
V gene: TRBV6-5
D gene: TRBD1
CDR3 protein: CASRSGSAGGYEQYF
CDR3 DNA: TGTGCCAGCAGGAGTGGGAGTGCAGGGGGATACGAGCAGTACTTC

clone size: -
J gene: TRBJ1-1
V gene: TRBV19
D gene: -
CDR3 protein: CASSIEDREAFF
CDR3 DNA: TGTGCCAGTAGTATTGAGGACAGAGAAGCTTTCTTT